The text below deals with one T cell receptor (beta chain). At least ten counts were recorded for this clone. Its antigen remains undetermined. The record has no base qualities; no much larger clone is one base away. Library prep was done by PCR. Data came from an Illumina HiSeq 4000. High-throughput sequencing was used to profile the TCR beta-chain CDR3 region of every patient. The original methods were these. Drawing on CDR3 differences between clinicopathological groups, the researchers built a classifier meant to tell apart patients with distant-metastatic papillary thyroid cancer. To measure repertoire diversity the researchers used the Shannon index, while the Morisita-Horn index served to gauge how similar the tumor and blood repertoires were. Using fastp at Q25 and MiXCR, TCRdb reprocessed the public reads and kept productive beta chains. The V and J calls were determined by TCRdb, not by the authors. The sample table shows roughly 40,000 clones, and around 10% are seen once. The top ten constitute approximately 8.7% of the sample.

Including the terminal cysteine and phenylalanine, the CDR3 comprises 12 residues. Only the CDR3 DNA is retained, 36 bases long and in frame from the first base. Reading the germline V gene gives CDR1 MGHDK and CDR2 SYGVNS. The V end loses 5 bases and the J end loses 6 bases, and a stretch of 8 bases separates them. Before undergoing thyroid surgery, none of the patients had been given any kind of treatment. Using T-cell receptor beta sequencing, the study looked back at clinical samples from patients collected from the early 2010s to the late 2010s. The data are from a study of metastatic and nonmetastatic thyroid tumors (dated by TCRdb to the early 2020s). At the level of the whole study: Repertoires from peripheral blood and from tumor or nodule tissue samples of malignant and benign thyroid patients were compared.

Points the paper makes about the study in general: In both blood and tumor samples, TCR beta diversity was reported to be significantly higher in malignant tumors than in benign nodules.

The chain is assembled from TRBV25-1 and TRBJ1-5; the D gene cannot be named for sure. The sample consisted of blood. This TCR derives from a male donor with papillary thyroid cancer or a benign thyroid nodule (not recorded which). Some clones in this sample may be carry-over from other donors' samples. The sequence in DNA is TGTGCCAGCAGTCGGTGGGGTCAGCCCCAGCATTTT. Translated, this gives CASSRWGQPQHF.